This entry lists 22 T cell receptor beta chains sequenced from one sample in a study of beta chain features in type 1 diabetes. Sequenced material consisted of expressed TCRB transcripts (all of the isolated RNA was reverse transcribed). Generated by immunoSEQ multiplex PCR, the TCRdb table keeps only in-frame clones and is missing some. The sample has about 410,000 clones, around 14% seen once; the top ten hold approximately 0.035%. Sequencing was performed on naive CD4+ T cells from blood. These receptors came from a man aged 30 to 45 in good health.

This clone was detected a few times. V and J are TRBV29-1 and TRBJ2-7; the match to TRBD1 covers 11 bases. This CDR3 contains 13 residues. Trimming took 1 base from V and 5 from J; bases not matched to a gene: 1. Germline values: CDR1 SQVTM, CDR2 ANQGSEA. This chain's CDR3 is CSVEGTGGHEQYF. The CDR3 bases are TGCAGCGTTGAAGGGACAGGGGGCCACGAGCAGTACTTC.

The chain links TRBV7-8 to TRBJ1-1, with TRBD1 as a possible D gene (6 bases). The CDR3 runs 14 residues. The germline gives CDR1 SGHVS, CDR2 FQNEAQ. The V and J ends lost 10 bases and 6 bases respectively, with 21 bases between them. CDR3: CATHPRRGHAEAFF. Written as DNA, the CDR3 is TGTGCCACCCATCCGCGCAGGGGTCATGCTGAAGCTTTCTTT.

This clone occurred a few times. V usage is TRBV30 and J usage is TRBJ1-5; D might be TRBD1 (6 bases). CDR3 length equals 13 residues. Trimming pared 3 bases from V and 4 bases from J, leaving 10 bases between. Germline values: CDR1 GTSNPN, CDR2 SVGIG (reference sequence). The CDR3 reads CAWRAGENQPQHF. CDR3 DNA: TGTGCCTGGAGGGCAGGGGAGAATCAGCCCCAGCATTTT.

The V call is TRBV2, the J call TRBJ2-7; 11 bases line up with TRBD2. CDR3 length: 14 amino acids. V dropped 10 bases and J dropped 3; count of bases not matched to a gene: 8. Germline CDR1 SNHLY, CDR2 FYNNEI. The CDR3 sequence is CATKLGLAGYEQYV. The CDR3 region has the DNA TGTGCCACGAAGCTTGGACTAGCGGGCTACGAGCAGTACGTC.

The chain is built from TRBV19 and TRBJ2-1; D unclear. Germline CDR1 is LNHDA and CDR2 is SQIVND (reference sequence). V was pared by 5 bases and J by 8 bases, with 4 bases between. The CDR3 has 10 amino acids. CDR3 region: CASSCYEQFF. DNA of the CDR3: TGTGCCAGTAGTTGTTATGAGCAGTTCTTC. The whole variable domain, filled in from reference TRBV19 and TRBJ2-1, reads DGGITQSPKYLFRKEGQNVTLSCEQNLNHDAMYWYRQDPGQGLRLIYYSQIVNDFQKGDIAEGYSVSREKKESFPLTVTSAQKNPTAFYLCASSCYEQFFGPGTRLTVL.

Only a few counts were recorded for this clone. V usage is TRBV7-2 and J usage is TRBJ1-5; D remains ambiguous. The CDR3 extends over 14 amino acids. Germline CDR1 and CDR2: SGHTA and FQGNSA. V shed 2 bases and J shed 1 base, with 6 bases lying between them. CDR3 DNA: TGTGCCAGCAGCTTATCGTGGAGCAATCAGCCCCAGCATTTT. It yields the protein CASSLSWSNQPQHF.

This clone has more than one count but fewer than ten. The chain recombines TRBV7-8 with TRBJ2-1, with TRBD2 matching over 7 bases. This CDR3 has 15 residues. The ends lost 5 bases at V and 0 bases at J; junction bases unmatched: 4. CDR1 is SGHVS, CDR2 FQNEAQ, per germline. CDR3 in DNA: TGTGCCAGCAGCCGCGGGAGCCCCTCCTACAATGAGCAGTTCTTC. Amino acids: CASSRGSPSYNEQFF.

In its sample, this clone was seen a few times. V is TRBV5-4 and J is TRBJ1-1; no clear D gene. Deletions cut 2 bases from V and 1 base from J, with 9 bases between. Germline V gene data show CDR1 as SGHNT and CDR2 as YYREEE (reference sequence). This CDR3 contains 14 residues. In DNA form, the CDR3 reads TGTGCCAGCAGCTTTGAGGGTAGGAACACTGAAGCTTTCTTT. Residues: CASSFEGRNTEAFF.

The chain couples TRBV29-1 to TRBJ2-3; D not resolved. Germline V CDR1 and CDR2: SQVTM, ANQGSEA. The V and J ends lost 3 bases and 6 bases respectively, with 10 bases between them. CDR3 length: 12 residues. This CDR3 reads CSVEFLGDTQYF. Written as DNA, the CDR3 is TGCAGCGTTGAGTTCCTAGGGGATACGCAGTATTTT.

This sequence joins TRBV21-1 and TRBJ2-3; the table gives TRBD2 as D, unverified against the DNA. TRBV21-1 corresponds to a pseudogene. CDR3 size: 15 residues. The CDR3 region is CASGLNGRAGDTQYF. DNA of the CDR3: TGTGCCAGCGGACTTAACGGGAGGGCCGGAGATACGCAGTATTTT.

The chain recombines TRBV9 with TRBJ2-5; perhaps TRBD2 as D (5 bases). V gave up 0 bases and J gave up 9 bases, with 18 bases separating them. This CDR3 contains 15 residues. Germline V CDR1 and CDR2: SGDLS, YYNGEE. The CDR3 spells CASSVGGRQDGAQYF. CDR3 DNA: TGTGCCAGCAGCGTAGGAGGCAGACAAGACGGGGCCCAGTACTTC. The full variable domain, with the rest looked up from reference TRBV9 and TRBJ2-5, is DSGVTQTPKHLITATGQRVTLRCSPRSGDLSVYWYQQSLDQGLQFLIQYYNGEERAKGNILERFSAQQFPDLHSELNLSSLELGDSALYFCASSVGGRQDGAQYFGPGTRLLVL.

Points on this clone: Other DNA sequences in this specimen translate into the identical CDR3. V and J are TRBV9 and TRBJ2-5; D call uncertain. CDR1 is SGDLS and CDR2 is YYNGEE in the germline V gene. The CDR3 sequence is 14 residues long. V was shortened by 0 bases and J by 0 bases, with 6 bases between the two germline ends. For the CDR3, the DNA is TGTGCCAGCAGCGTAGTAGGGAACCAAGAGACCCAGTACTTC. Translating gives CASSVVGNQETQYF.

In the case of this clone: Other DNA sequences in the sample encode the same CDR3. J is TRBJ2-1 and V is TRBV7-9; D call uncertain. Trimming took 2 bases from V and 7 from J, leaving 3 bases between them. The germline gives CDR1 SEHNR, CDR2 FQNEAQ (reference sequence). This CDR3 region has 11 residues. CDR3 DNA: TGTGCCAGCAGCTTATTAAATGAGCAGTTCTTC. It is translated as CASSLLNEQFF.

The chain uses TRBV27 and TRBJ2-6; weak D call: TRBD2 (5 bases). V was shortened by 3 bases and J by 4 bases, with 16 bases between the two germline ends. There are 17 residues in the CDR3. Per the germline V gene, CDR1 is MNHEY and CDR2 is SMNVEV (reference sequence). This CDR3 is CASSFLPRGTGANVLTF. CDR3 DNA sequence: TGTGCCAGCAGTTTTCTTCCTCGGGGTACCGGGGCCAACGTCCTGACTTTC.

This clone was seen a handful of times. The V call is TRBV29-1, the J call TRBJ1-2; TRBD1 aligns across 9 bases. The CDR3 spans 12 residues. The V and J ends lost 6 bases and 4 bases, in that order; junction bases with no gene match: 3. Germline assignment: CDR1 SQVTM and CDR2 ANQGSEA. This CDR3 is CSVRDRVYGYTF. CDR3 nucleotides: TGCAGCGTAAGGGACAGGGTCTATGGCTACACCTTC.

This clone was counted only a few times. The gene calls are TRBV7-8 and TRBJ2-1, with TRBD2 identical over 10 bases. The V gene's germline CDR1 is SGHVS and CDR2 FQNEAQ. The V gene end was trimmed by 3 bases and the J gene end by 4 bases; junction bases not matched to a gene: 6. This CDR3 comprises 16 residues. CDR3 in DNA: TGTGCCAGCAGCTTTAGCGGGGGGTCGGTATACAATGAGCAGTTCTTC. Translating gives CASSFSGGSVYNEQFF.

V is TRBV9 and J is TRBJ2-7; tentatively, D is TRBD1 or TRBD2 (6 bases each). CDR1 is SGDLS, CDR2 YYNGEE, per germline. Deletions cut 3 bases from V and 3 bases from J, with 13 bases between. The CDR3 is 14 amino acids. DNA of the CDR3: TGTGCCAGCAGCGGTGAGGGGGGACGCTACGAGCAGTACTTC. Its translation: CASSGEGGRYEQYF. Looking up the rest from reference TRBV9 and TRBJ2-7 gives the full variable domain: DSGVTQTPKHLITATGQRVTLRCSPRSGDLSVYWYQQSLDQGLQFLIQYYNGEERAKGNILERFSAQQFPDLHSELNLSSLELGDSALYFCASSGEGGRYEQYFGPGTRLTVT.

This chain joins TRBV7-2 and TRBJ2-3; TRBD2 aligns across 12 bases. The V segment lost 4 bases and the J segment 2 bases; nucleotides outside the gene matches: 7. This CDR3 contains 17 residues. Germline CDR1 reads SGHTA; CDR2 reads FQGNSA. CDR3 coding DNA: TGTGCCAGCAGCTCACGCGGACTAGCGGGGTACACAGATACGCAGTATTTT. It specifies CASSSRGLAGYTDTQYF.

This clone was seen a handful of times. This sequence joins TRBV30 and TRBJ2-1; TRBD2 might be the D (7 bases). The CDR3 length is 15 residues. Germline V CDR1 and CDR2: GTSNPN, SVGIG (reference sequence). The V end was cut by 3 bases, the J end by 6 bases, with 18 bases between. The CDR3 DNA reads as TGTGCCTGGAGCCCGGCGGGGGCGCGCCCCAATGAGCAGTTCTTC. This translates into CAWSPAGARPNEQFF.

The genes are TRBV7-6 and TRBJ2-5; D might be TRBD2 (6 bases). CDR3 length equals 13 residues. Looked up from germline, CDR1 is SGHVS and CDR2 is FNYEAQ. Between the trimmed V and J ends, which lost 5 bases and 5 bases, there was a span of 12 bases. The CDR3 sequence: CASSHTSSETQYF. CDR3 nucleotides: TGTGCCAGCAGCCATACTAGCAGCGAGACCCAGTACTTC.

This clone has just a few counts. Distinct nucleotide sequences in the sample also encode this CDR3. This chain joins TRBV18 and TRBJ2-5; weak D call: TRBD2 (6 bases). The CDR3 runs 12 residues. In germline, CDR1 is KGHSH, CDR2 LQKENI. The V gene lost 3 bases and the J gene lost 4 bases, with 6 bases spanning the gap. The chain's CDR3 is CASSPSGETQYF. CDR3 DNA: TGTGCCAGCTCACCTAGCGGAGAGACCCAGTACTTC. The full variable domain, with the rest looked up from reference TRBV18 and TRBJ2-5, is NAGVMQNPRHLVRRRGQEARLRCSPMKGHSHVYWYRQLPEEGLKFMVYLQKENIIDESGMPKERFSAEFPKEGPSILRIQQVVRGDSAAYFCASSPSGETQYFGPGTRLLVL.

A few counts support this clone. The chain links TRBV5-1 to TRBJ2-7; 7 positions match TRBD1. Germline trimming cut 0 bases from V and 7 bases from J; bases unmatched to any gene: 4. Germline CDR1 is SGHRS and CDR2 is YFSETQ. The length of the CDR3 is 13 residues. CDR3 DNA: TGCGCCAGCAGCTTGGTACAGGGGAAAGAGCAGTACTTC. Protein sequence: CASSLVQGKEQYF. Full variable domain (rest looked up from reference TRBV5-1 and TRBJ2-7): KAGVTQTPRYLIKTRGQQVTLSCSPISGHRSVSWYQQTPGQGLQFLFEYFSETQRNKGNFPGRFSGRQFSNSRSEMNVSTLELGDSALYLCASSLVQGKEQYFGPGTRLTVT.